Each of the 17 T cell receptor beta chains below was sequenced from the same sample in a study of T cells after yellow fever vaccination. One entry per CDR3 protein, called by TCRdb with MiXCR from the 5' RACE reads. The table shows hundreds of thousands of distinct CDR3 sequences, with around 20% occurring only once. The material sequenced was PBMCs, taken before the yellow fever booster vaccination. The receptors stem from a man younger than 35 who received the YFV17D yellow fever vaccine.

At least ten counts were recorded for this clonotype. The chain is built from TRBV7-6 and TRBJ2-1; no reliable D call. Trimming took 1 base from V and 8 from J, leaving 15 bases between them. The CDR3 spans 15 residues. Germline V CDR1 and CDR2: SGHVS, FNYEAQ. The CDR3: CASSLGSHGRYEQFF. The CDR3 nucleotides are TGTGCCAGCAGCTTAGGAAGTCATGGACGCTATGAGCAGTTCTTC.

The rearrangement joins TRBV19 to TRBJ2-2, with no clear D. The V end lost 6 bases, the J end lost 3 bases, and 5 bases lay between the germline ends. The CDR3 is 12 residues long. Germline V CDR1 and CDR2: LNHDA, SQIVND (reference sequence). The CDR3 bases are TGTGCCAGTAGGTTGCACACCGGGGAGCTGTTTTTT. Translated, it gives CASRLHTGELFF.

This clonotype was detected only a few times. This sequence joins TRBV6-2 or TRBV6-3 and TRBJ1-1; unclear D gene. The V and J ends lost 4 bases and 7 bases respectively, with 10 bases between them. Germline V gives CDR1 MNHEY, CDR2 SVGEGT. This CDR3 is 12 amino acids long. CDR3 in amino acids: CASSLRASEAFF. CDR3 sequence (DNA): TGTGCCAGCAGTTTAAGGGCCAGTGAAGCTTTCTTT.

The J gene is TRBJ2-1, the V gene TRBV5-1; maybe TRBD1 (5 bases). Germline assignment: CDR1 SGHRS and CDR2 YFSETQ. The CDR3 is made up of 16 amino acids. Trimming took off 4 bases at V and 8 bases at J, with 22 bases between the two ends. CDR3: CASSRLTVREIDEQFF. For the CDR3, the DNA is TGCGCCAGCAGCAGATTGACAGTGCGCGAGATAGATGAGCAGTTCTTC.

In its sample, this clonotype was seen a few times. The chain uses TRBV12-3 or TRBV12-4 and TRBJ2-5; 11 bases match TRBD2. The J segment lost 5 bases and the V segment lost 8 bases, leaving 7 bases of the junction unmatched. CDR3 length equals 14 residues. The chain's CDR3 is CASCSSGGLETQYF. The CDR3 DNA sequence: TGTGCCAGCTGTTCTAGCGGGGGGCTGGAGACCCAGTACTTC.

This rearrangement joins TRBV7-9 to TRBJ1-4, with a weak D call TRBD1 (5 bases). CDR3 length: 14 residues. V lost 2 bases to trimming and J lost 6 bases, with 10 bases between them. CDR1 is SEHNR, CDR2 FQNEAQ, per germline (reference sequence). CDR3 sequence (DNA): TGTGCCAGCAGCTTAAGGAGGGACGATGAAAAACTGTTTTTT. It translates to CASSLRRDDEKLFF.

This clonotype was counted a few times. The chain couples TRBV20-1 to TRBJ1-3; D perhaps matches TRBD1 (6 bases). Per the germline V gene, CDR1 is DFQATT and CDR2 is SNEGSKA (reference sequence). The CDR3 has 15 residues. V lost 0 bases and J lost 3, with 12 bases in between. The CDR3 DNA sequence: TGCAGTGCTAGAGATCTGGGGGGCCTTGGAAACACCATATATTTT. Amino acids: CSARDLGGLGNTIYF.

The sample holds a few counts of this clonotype. The chain recombines TRBV12-3 or TRBV12-4 with TRBJ2-7; D is ambiguous. Trimming shortened V by 3 bases and J by 4 bases, and 7 bases separated the two germline ends. The CDR3 contains 12 residues. The CDR3: CASSLLDYEQYF. In nucleotides, the CDR3 is TGTGCCAGCAGTTTGCTGGATTACGAGCAGTACTTC.

The genes are TRBV20-1 and TRBJ1-6, with D possibly matching TRBD1 (6 bases). V shed 0 bases and J shed 8 bases, with 14 bases lying between them. Germline V gene data show CDR1 as DFQATT and CDR2 as SNEGSKA (reference sequence). CDR3 length: 15 amino acids. The CDR3, as DNA: TGCAGTGCTAGAGAAGATAAGGGGGGACATTCACCCCTCCACTTT. This gives the protein CSAREDKGGHSPLHF.

This clonotype was detected only a few times. The chain couples TRBV7-3 to TRBJ1-1; D is undetermined. Looked up from germline, CDR1 is SGHTA and CDR2 is FQGTGA. The CDR3 runs 14 residues. V lost 0 bases, J lost 1 base, and 6 bases lay in between. The CDR3 loop reads CASSLTRGNTEAFF. CDR3 in DNA: TGTGCCAGCAGCTTAACCCGGGGGAACACTGAAGCTTTCTTT.

The V gene is TRBV20-1, the J gene TRBJ2-6; D is unresolved. The V end lost 5 bases, the J end lost 0 bases, and 5 bases lay between the germline ends. Germline assignment: CDR1 DFQATT and CDR2 SNEGSKA (reference sequence). This CDR3 region has 13 residues. CDR3 sequence: CSAPTSGANVLTF. Written as DNA, the CDR3 is TGCAGTGCTCCAACCTCTGGGGCCAACGTCCTGACTTTC.

This clonotype was seen only a few times. V and J are TRBV4-1 and TRBJ2-5, with D perhaps TRBD2 (5 bases). CDR1 is MGHRA, CDR2 YSYEKL, per germline. V dropped 0 bases and J dropped 6 bases, with 8 bases sitting between them. The CDR3 runs 13 residues. This CDR3 is CASSQEDGKTQYF. The CDR3 bases are TGCGCCAGCAGCCAAGAGGACGGGAAGACCCAGTACTTC.

There are a few counts of this clonotype. J is TRBJ2-2 and V is TRBV20-1; D is unresolved. The germline V gene encodes CDR1 DFQATT and CDR2 SNEGSKA (reference sequence). V lost 3 bases and J 0 bases, leaving 14 bases between the germline ends. The CDR3 runs to 16 residues. CDR3 DNA: TGCAGTGCTAGGATGCCGGGCGTCGCGAACACCGGGGAGCTGTTTTTT. This codes for CSARMPGVANTGELFF.

The table lists this clonotype with a few counts. The chain is built from TRBV20-1 and TRBJ2-1; TRBD1 agrees at 10 bases. V shed 4 bases, J shed 10 bases, and the junction held 10 bases outside the gene matches. Looked up from germline, CDR1 is DFQATT and CDR2 is SNEGSKA (reference sequence). The CDR3 is 14 amino acids. The DNA of the CDR3 is TGCAGTGCTATGGGACAGGGGTTGGCCCGGGAGCAGTTCTTC. Residues: CSAMGQGLAREQFF.

The V gene is TRBV5-5, the J gene TRBJ2-5; D may be TRBD2 (6 bases). The CDR3 runs 15 residues. The V end was cut by 4 bases, the J end by 4 bases, with 17 bases between. Germline loops: CDR1 SGHKS, CDR2 YYEKEE (reference sequence). In DNA, the CDR3 is TGTGCCAGCAGCCCCGGCCTCGGGGGAAGAGAGACCCAGTACTTC. This sequence encodes CASSPGLGGRETQYF.

There are a few counts of this clonotype. This chain links TRBV12-3 or TRBV12-4 with TRBJ1-5; D not certain. This CDR3 has 15 amino acids. V was pared by 5 bases and J by 0 bases, with 11 bases between. DNA of the CDR3: TGTGCCAGCAGTCAGACCGGGAATAGCAATCAGCCCCAGCATTTT. It specifies CASSQTGNSNQPQHF.

This rearrangement joins TRBV12-3 or TRBV12-4 to TRBJ2-2; 8 bases line up with TRBD2. The junction had 9 bases not matched to a gene; V was cut back by 6 bases and J by 0 bases. The CDR3 is 17 amino acids. The CDR3 loop is CASSRGGRASNTGELFF. Here the CDR3 DNA reads TGTGCCAGCAGCCGGGGGGGGCGGGCCTCGAACACCGGGGAGCTGTTTTTT.